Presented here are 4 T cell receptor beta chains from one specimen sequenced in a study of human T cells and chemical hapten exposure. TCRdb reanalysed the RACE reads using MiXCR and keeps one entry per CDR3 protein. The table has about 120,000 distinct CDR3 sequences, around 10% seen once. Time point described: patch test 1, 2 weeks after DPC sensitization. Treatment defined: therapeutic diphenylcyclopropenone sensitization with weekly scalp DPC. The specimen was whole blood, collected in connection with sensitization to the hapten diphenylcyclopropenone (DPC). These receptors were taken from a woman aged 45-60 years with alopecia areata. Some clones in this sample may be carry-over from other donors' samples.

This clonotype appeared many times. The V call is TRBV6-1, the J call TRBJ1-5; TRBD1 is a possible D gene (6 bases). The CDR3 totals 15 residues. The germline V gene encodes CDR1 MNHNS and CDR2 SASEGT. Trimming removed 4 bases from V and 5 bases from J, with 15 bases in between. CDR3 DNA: TGTGCCAGCAGTGCGGCCAGGGGCTTGTATCAGCCCCAGCATTTT. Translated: CASSAARGLYQPQHF.

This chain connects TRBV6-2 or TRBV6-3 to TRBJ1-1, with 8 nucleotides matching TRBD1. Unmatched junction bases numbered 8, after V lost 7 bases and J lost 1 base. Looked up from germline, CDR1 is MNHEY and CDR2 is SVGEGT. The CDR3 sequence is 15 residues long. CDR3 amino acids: CASTRGGTGNTEAFF. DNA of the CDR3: TGTGCCAGCACCAGAGGCGGGACAGGGAACACTGAAGCTTTCTTT.

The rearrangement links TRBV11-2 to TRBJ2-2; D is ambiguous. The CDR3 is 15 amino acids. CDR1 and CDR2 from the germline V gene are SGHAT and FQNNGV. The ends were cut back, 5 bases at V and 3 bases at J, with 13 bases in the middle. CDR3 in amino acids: CASSPSPADTGELFF. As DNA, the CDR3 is TGTGCCAGCAGCCCAAGTCCGGCGGACACCGGGGAGCTGTTTTTT.

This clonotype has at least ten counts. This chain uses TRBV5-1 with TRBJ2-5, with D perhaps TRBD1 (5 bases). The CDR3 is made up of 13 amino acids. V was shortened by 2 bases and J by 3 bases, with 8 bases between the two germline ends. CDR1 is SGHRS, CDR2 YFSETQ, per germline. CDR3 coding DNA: TGCGCCAGCAGCTTTGCGACAGAAGAGACCCAGTACTTC. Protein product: CASSFATEETQYF.